This TCR beta chain was profiled in a study of blood T cell repertoires in COVID-19. Whole-study context: There were acute and convalescent COVID-19 samples, and they came from the United States, Italy and Spain. PBMCs, B-cell-depleted T cells, or T cells were the source of the cDNA or gDNA that made up the material.

Authors' processing steps: Amplified reference gene primers provided the basis for estimating nucleated cell counts. Here immunoSEQ multiplex PCR was the method, and the copy in TCRdb shows in-frame clones only, minus some. The V and J calls and clone size were taken over from that table, and D and trimming were inferred from the DNA. This table holds 200,000 to 250,000 clones, around 89% found once. The sample holds one count of this clone. V lost 4 bases and J lost 2; bases outside the gene matches: 1. The CDR3 is 14 amino acids. The germline V gene has CDR1 SNHLY and CDR2 FYNNEI. The chain is built from TRBV2 and TRBJ2-5; 10 bases fit TRBD1. This clonotype was obtained from a woman between 35 and 50 years old with acute or convalescent COVID-19. The sequenced sample consisted of peripheral blood. DNA for the CDR3: TGTGCCAGCAGTGGGACAGGGGGTCAAGAGACCCAGTACTTC. Translation: CASSGTGGQETQYF.